This TCR beta chain was found in a study of molecular identifiers for immune sequencing clone quantification. This clonotype was seen a handful of times. Naive CD8 T cells underwent sorting with the CD8+CD4-CCR7+CD45RA+ definition. Each CDR3 protein is one row after TCRdb ran MiXCR on the PCR reads. The sample lists approximately 630,000 distinct CDR3 sequences, roughly 25% occurring once. The source of this sequence is a human donor in good health. Some libraries in this study had Jurkat cell RNA spiked in. The sequencing sample was made of naive CD8+ T cells from blood, with Jurkat cell RNA spiked in. Subset denoted: FACS-sorted CD8+CD4-CCR7+CD45RA+ naive T cells.

The CDR3 region has the DNA TGTGCCAGCACCCTACTAGCGGGGGGAGCTGATACGCAGTATTTT. Its protein product is CASTLLAGGADTQYF. This sequence joins TRBV6-2 or TRBV6-3 and TRBJ2-3; 12 nucleotides line up with TRBD2. The CDR3 has 15 residues. CDR1 MNHEY and CDR2 SVGEGT come from the germline V gene. V shed 7 bases, J shed 6 bases, and the junction held 8 bases outside the gene matches.